These T cell receptor beta chains were read from a single sample in a study of shared clonotypes between healthy human individuals. Here immunoSEQ multiplex PCR was the method, and the copy in TCRdb shows in-frame clones only, minus some. Here the sample spans about 1.1 million clones, more than 75% being singletons. The sequencing input was memory CD4+ T cells from PBMCs. The receptors derive from a man aged 18-30 years in good health. Some clones in this sample may be carry-over from other donors' samples. The CDR3 runs from the conserved cysteine through the conserved F or W. The D gene is left open where the match is weak. A clone size is listed for some rows: how often the clone was seen (once, few, many), or a class if it is expanded.

D gene,clone size,J gene,V gene,CDR3 protein,CDR3 DNA
.,.,TRBJ1-4,TRBV6-1,CASNRVMMEKLFF,TGTGCCAGCAATAGGGTAATGATGGAAAAACTGTTTTTT
.,.,TRBJ1-2,TRBV21-1,CASSKGRNGYTF,TGTGCCAGCAGCAAAGGGCGGAATGGCTACACCTTC
TRBD2,once,TRBJ2-7,TRBV5-1,CASSLAMTSGRAYEQYF,TGCGCCAGCAGCTTGGCCATGACTAGCGGGAGGGCCTACGAGCAGTACTTC
TRBD1,.,TRBJ1-1,TRBV2,CASTPLTGYLLSTEAFF,TGTGCCAGCACCCCACTGACAGGGTACCTACTTTCCACTGAAGCTTTCTTT
.,once,TRBJ1-1,TRBV28,CASSYPGNVKTEAFF,TGTGCCAGCAGTTATCCAGGGAATGTCAAGACTGAAGCTTTCTTT
TRBD1,many,TRBJ1-1,TRBV7-3,CASRDREGGTEAFF,TGTGCCAGCAGAGACAGGGAGGGTGGAACTGAAGCTTTCTTT
.,.,TRBJ1-4,TRBV28,CASSGYHKEKLFF,TGTGCCAGCAGTGGGTATCACAAGGAAAAACTGTTTTTT
TRBD2,.,TRBJ2-7,TRBV6-6,CASSYSTTSDHEQYF,TGTGCCAGCAGTTACTCGACCACTAGCGACCACGAGCAGTACTTC
TRBD1,.,TRBJ2-6,TRBV28,CASSPRTGTHSGANVLTF,TGTGCCAGCAGTCCCCGGACAGGGACCCACTCTGGGGCCAACGTCCTGACTTTC
.,.,TRBJ2-7,TRBV7-6,CASSPTGRSYEQYF,TGTGCCAGCAGCCCAACAGGGAGGTCCTACGAGCAGTACTTC
TRBD2,.,TRBJ2-1,TRBV18,CASSSFGTSGTNEQFF,TGTGCCAGCTCATCATTCGGGACTAGCGGGACCAATGAGCAGTTCTTC
.,.,TRBJ1-1,TRBV5-4,CASSRESGVGTEAFF,TGTGCCAGCAGCCGGGAATCAGGGGTTGGTACTGAAGCTTTCTTT
.,many,TRBJ2-7,TRBV11-2,CASSLQRAREQYF,TGTGCCAGCAGCTTACAACGGGCGAGGGAGCAGTACTTC
TRBD1,few,TRBJ1-5,TRBV4-1,CASSRTGTGGNQPQHF,TGCGCCAGCAGCCGTACCGGGACAGGGGGCAATCAGCCCCAGCATTTT
.,.,TRBJ2-1,TRBV6-1,CASSLTWDEQFF,TGTGCCAGCAGCTTAACTTGGGATGAGCAGTTCTTC
TRBD2,once,TRBJ2-1,TRBV7-2,CASSRLANNEQFF,TGTGCCAGCAGTAGACTAGCGAACAATGAGCAGTTCTTC
.,.,TRBJ2-7,TRBV6-4,CASSDVSGHSYEQYF,TGTGCCAGCAGTGACGTCAGCGGCCACTCCTACGAGCAGTACTTC